The clone carrying this TCR beta chain was picked up many times. Its antigen remains unidentified. This entry comes from a study of CD8 T cells in ankylosing spondylitis. After removal of 6 bases from V and 6 bases from J, the junction contained 10 bases not matched to a gene. There are 14 residues in the CDR3. CDR1 and CDR2 from the germline V gene are ENHRY and SYGVKD. MiXCR, run by TCRdb on the 5' RACE reads, gives a single entry per CDR3 protein. The sample lists a few hundred thousand distinct CDR3 sequences, approximately 10% seen once, with roughly 9.2% in the top ten. Study outcomes and limitations: A motif of 7 to 9 highly homologous TCR beta variants was seen as apparently characteristic of ankylosing spondylitis blood.

Sequencing was performed on blood, either unsorted or a sorted T cell fraction (not recorded which). The V call is TRBV10-3, the J call TRBJ2-7, with 8 bases aligning to TRBD2. The source is a female donor with ankylosing spondylitis or in good health (not recorded which). CDR3 nucleotide sequence: TGTGCCATCAGCAAGGGACTAGATCTCCCCGAGCAGTACTTC. This encodes CAISKGLDLPEQYF.